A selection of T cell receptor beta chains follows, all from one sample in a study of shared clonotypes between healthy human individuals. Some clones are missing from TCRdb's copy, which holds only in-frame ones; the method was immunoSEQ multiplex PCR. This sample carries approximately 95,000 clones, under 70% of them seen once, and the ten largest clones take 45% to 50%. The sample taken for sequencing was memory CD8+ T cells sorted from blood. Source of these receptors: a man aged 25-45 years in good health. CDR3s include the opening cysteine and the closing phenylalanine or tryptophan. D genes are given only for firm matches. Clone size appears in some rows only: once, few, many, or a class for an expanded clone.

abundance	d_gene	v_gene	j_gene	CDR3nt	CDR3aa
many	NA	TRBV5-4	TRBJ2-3	TGTGCCAGCAGCTTGTTGACGACAGATACGCAGTATTTT	CASSLLTTDTQYF
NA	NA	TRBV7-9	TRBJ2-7	TGTGCCAGCAGTCATGACAGAGGAGAATCCTACGAGCAGTACTTC	CASSHDRGESYEQYF
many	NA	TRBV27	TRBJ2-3	TGTGCCAGCAGTTGGCACCCCTCATCAGCGGATACGCAGTATTTT	CASSWHPSSADTQYF
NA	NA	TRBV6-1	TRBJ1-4	TGTGCCAGCACCTCCAGGGGTGACGAAAAACTGTTTTTT	CASTSRGDEKLFF
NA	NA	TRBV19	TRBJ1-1	TGTGCCAGTAGTATAGTTTGGAACACTGAAGCTTTCTTT	CASSIVWNTEAFF
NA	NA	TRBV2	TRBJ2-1	TGTGCCAGCACCGTTTCCCGGGACTGGTCCTACAATGAGCAGTTCTTC	CASTVSRDWSYNEQFF
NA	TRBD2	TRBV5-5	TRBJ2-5	TGTGCCAGCAGCTTCTGGGGGGGACACCAAGAGACCCAGTACTTC	CASSFWGGHQETQYF
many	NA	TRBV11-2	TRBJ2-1	TGTGCCAGCAGCTTATTTGGGGGATACAATGAGCAGTTCTTC	CASSLFGGYNEQFF
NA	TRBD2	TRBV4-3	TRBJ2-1	TGCGCCAGCAGCCAAGATTTGAGCGGGAGGGGTGGTGAGCAGTTCTTC	CASSQDLSGRGGEQFF
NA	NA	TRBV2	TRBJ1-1	TGTGCCAGCCGAAGACAGGTTGAAGCTTTCTTT	CASRRQVEAFF
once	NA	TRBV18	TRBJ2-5	TGTGCCAGCTCACCAAATATCGGGGGAGAAGAGACCCAGTACTTC	CASSPNIGGEETQYF
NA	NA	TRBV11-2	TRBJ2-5	TGTGCCAGCAGCCTCCACAGGGTTCAAGAGACCCAGTACTTC	CASSLHRVQETQYF
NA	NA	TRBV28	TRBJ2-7	TGTGCCAGCGGCAAGGACTACGAGCAGTACTTC	CASGKDYEQYF
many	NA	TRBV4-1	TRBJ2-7	TGCGCCAGCAGCCAAGATAAGTGGTCCTACGAGCAGTACTTC	CASSQDKWSYEQYF
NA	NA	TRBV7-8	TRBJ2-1	TGTGCCAGCAGCCCAACACGCCCAGGGCCAAATGAGCAGTTCTTC	CASSPTRPGPNEQFF
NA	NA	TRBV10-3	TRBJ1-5	TGTGCCATCAGTGAAAGGGGCGATCAGCCCCAGCATTTT	CAISERGDQPQHF
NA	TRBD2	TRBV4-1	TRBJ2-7	TGCGCCAGCAGCCCAAGATTCGGGACTAGCGGGAGTTTGTGGGCGTCCTACGAGCAGTACTTC	CASSPRFGTSGSLWASYEQYF
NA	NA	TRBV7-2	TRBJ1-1	TGTGCCAGCAGCTCCTCTAGTGAAGCTTTCTTT	CASSSSSEAFF
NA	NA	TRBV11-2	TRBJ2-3	TGTGCCAGCAGCCCCCCTTTAGCAGATACGCAGTATTTT	CASSPPLADTQYF
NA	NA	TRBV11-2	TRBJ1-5	TGTGCCAGCAGCTTAGATCAGGGTAGCAATCAGCCCCAGCATTTT	CASSLDQGSNQPQHF
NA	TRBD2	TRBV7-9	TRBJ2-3	TGTGCCAGCAGACCGCTGGGACTAGCGACTAGCACAGATACGCAGTATTTT	CASRPLGLATSTDTQYF
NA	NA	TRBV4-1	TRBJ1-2	TGCGCCAGCAGCCAAGATGGTAACTATGGCTACACCTTC	CASSQDGNYGYTF
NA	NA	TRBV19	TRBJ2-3	TGTGCCAGTAGTATGGCAGATACGCAGTATTTT	CASSMADTQYF
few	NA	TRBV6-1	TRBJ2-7	TGTGCCAGCAGTGAAGTTGATTACGAGCAGTACTTC	CASSEVDYEQYF
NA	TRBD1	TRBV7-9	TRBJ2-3	TGTGCCAGCAGTCCTCCCGACAGGGCGGGAGATACGCAGTATTTT	CASSPPDRAGDTQYF
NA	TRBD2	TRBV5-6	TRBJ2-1	TGTGCCAGCAGCTTCGGGACTAGCGGGAGTAATGAGCAGTTCTTC	CASSFGTSGSNEQFF
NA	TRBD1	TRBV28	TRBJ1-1	TGTGCCAGCAGTCCCCGGGACAGGGCTCTGAACACTGAAGCTTTCTTT	CASSPRDRALNTEAFF
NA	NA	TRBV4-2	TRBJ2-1	TGTGCCAGCAGCCTTCTAGCCTTCAATGAGCAGTTCTTC	CASSLLAFNEQFF
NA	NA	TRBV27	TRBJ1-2	TGTGCCAGCAGTTTATCGACGAGCTATGGCTACACCTTC	CASSLSTSYGYTF
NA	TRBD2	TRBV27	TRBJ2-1	TGTGCCAGCAGTCTAGCGGGGAGCTCCTACAATGAGCAGTTCTTC	CASSLAGSSYNEQFF
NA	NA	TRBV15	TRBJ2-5	TGTGCCACCAGCAGGTTACTCCAAGAGACCCAGTACTTC	CATSRLLQETQYF
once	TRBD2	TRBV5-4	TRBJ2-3	TGTGCCAGCAGCTCTTGGACTAGCGGAGATACGCAGTATTTT	CASSSWTSGDTQYF
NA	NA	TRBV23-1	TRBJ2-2	TGCGCCAGCAGTCAAGGAAAGTTCGAGGCCCCGAACACCGGGGAGCTGTTTTTT	CASSQGKFEAPNTGELFF
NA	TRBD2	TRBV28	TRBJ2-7	TGTGCCAGCAGTTTATGGCCTAGCGGGAGGGCCGTTTCCTACGAGCAGTACTTC	CASSLWPSGRAVSYEQYF
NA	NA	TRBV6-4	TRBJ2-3	TGTGCCAGCAGTGAGGAGAGCGGGTCCCCCACAGATACGCAGTATTTT	CASSEESGSPTDTQYF
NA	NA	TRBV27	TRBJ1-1	TGTGCCACCGCCAGGAGGTCAGTGAACACTGAAGCTTTCTTT	CATARRSVNTEAFF
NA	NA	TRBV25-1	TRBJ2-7	TGTGCCAGCAGTCAGGGGAAAGACAACCTCCTCTACGAGCAGTACTTC	CASSQGKDNLLYEQYF
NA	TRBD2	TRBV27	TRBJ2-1	TGTGCCAGCAGTGTTACTAGCGACTATTACAATGAGCAGTTCTTC	CASSVTSDYYNEQFF
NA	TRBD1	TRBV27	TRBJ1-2	TGTGCCAGCAGCCCCCGGGGATCAGGGGGGTCCTATGGCTACACCTTC	CASSPRGSGGSYGYTF
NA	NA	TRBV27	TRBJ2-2	TGTGCCAGCGGAAGGTGGGCTGAGGAGCTGTTTTTT	CASGRWAEELFF
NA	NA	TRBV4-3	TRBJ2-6	TGCGCCAGCAGCCAGGAATCAGGGGTCGGGGCCAACGTCCTGACTTTC	CASSQESGVGANVLTF
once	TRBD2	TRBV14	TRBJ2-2	TGTGCCAGCAGCCAAGTGCACGGGAGGGGAACCGGGGAGCTGTTTTTT	CASSQVHGRGTGELFF
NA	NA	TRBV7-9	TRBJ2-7	TGTGCCAGCAGCCGCAGTGGGCTGTCGGAGCAGTACTTC	CASSRSGLSEQYF
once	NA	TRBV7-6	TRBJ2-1	TGTGCCAGCGGAGGAAACAATGAGCAGTTCTTC	CASGGNNEQFF
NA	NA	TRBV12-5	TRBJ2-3	TGTGCTAGTGGCCAGGAGGGATCCACAGATACGCAGTATTTT	CASGQEGSTDTQYF
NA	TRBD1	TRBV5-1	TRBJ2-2	TGCGCCAGCAGCTCGACAGGGGTAACCGGGGAGCTGTTTTTT	CASSSTGVTGELFF
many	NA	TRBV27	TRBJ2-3	TGTGCCAGCTCAACGGGTTATACGCAGTATTTT	CASSTGYTQYF
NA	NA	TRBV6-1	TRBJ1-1	TGTGCCAGCAGTGAAGCGGAGAGTGCGGGGAACACTGAAGCTTTCTTT	CASSEAESAGNTEAFF
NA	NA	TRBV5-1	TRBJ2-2	TGCGCCAGCAGTGGAGTCCCTTTAGGCACCGGGGAGCTGTTTTTT	CASSGVPLGTGELFF
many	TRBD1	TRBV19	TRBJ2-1	TGTGCCAGTGACCCAGGGGGTTTGGGTGAGCAGTTCTTC	CASDPGGLGEQFF
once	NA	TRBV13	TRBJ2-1	TGTGCCAGCAGCTTAGAGCTGGGCAGCTCCTACAATGAGCAGTTCTTC	CASSLELGSSYNEQFF
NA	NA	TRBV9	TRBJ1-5	TGTGCCAGCAGCCAGGGTAGTCAGCCCCAGCATTTT	CASSQGSQPQHF
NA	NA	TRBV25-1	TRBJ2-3	TGTGCCAGCAGTGCACAAGGGGGAGATACGCAGTATTTT	CASSAQGGDTQYF